This is a list of T cell receptor beta chains from one sample in a study of Graves' ophthalmopathy and Graves' hyperthyroidism. TCRdb recomputed calls from the multiplex PCR reads with MiXCR, one row per CDR3 protein. The table has approximately 700,000 distinct CDR3 sequences, around 40% seen once. The specimen sequenced was peripheral blood. The receptors shown here come from an adult man with Graves' ophthalmopathy. CDR3s include the opening cysteine and the closing phenylalanine or tryptophan.

TRBV24-1 13 CATSPSGIKTQYF
TRBV20-1 14 CSARVEGGVLALHF
TRBV7-9 14 CASSVGSGGTEAFF
TRBV6-6 14 CASSYSEVTYEQYF
TRBV5-4 15 CASSQQANSNQPQHF
TRBV7-2 14 CASSSRVAQCEQYF
TRBV9 15 CASSVGGSSGEEQYF
TRBV2 12 CASRAGDYEQYF
TRBV7-3 12 CASRATGPTQYF
TRBV10-2 12 CASSEGPRGYTF
TRBV20-1 13 CSAHNQVQETQYF
TRBV20-1 14 CSASEQGASSPLHF
TRBV24-1 17 CATSDSQSQGIQETQYF
TRBV10-3 14 CAISSTGNTGELFF
TRBV12-3/TRBV12-4 14 CASSLTPRYYEQYF
TRBV5-6 15 CASSLVAEPKYGYTF